Below, 31 T cell receptor beta chains from the same sample are listed, as sequenced in a study of spatial heterogeneity in lung cancer. Time point indicated: sample taken at primary tumor resection. Frozen PBMC, nontumor lung or tumor provided whole RNA, which was sequenced unsorted. TCRdb re-derived calls from the 5' RACE reads in MiXCR, one entry per CDR3 protein. Of 12,000 or so distinct CDR3 sequences in the sample, 6.2% are singletons; the top ten hold 10%. Source: normal lung tissue next to the tumor, taken at surgery. These receptors were collected from a male donor with early-stage non-small cell lung cancer.

This clonotype was seen a handful of times. The size of this beta chain means little, since it is a stray read in a library made for alpha chains. This chain links TRBV11-2 with TRBJ1-3; unclear D gene. V was clipped by 6 bases and J by 4 bases, with 13 bases between them. The germline V gene encodes CDR1 SGHAT and CDR2 FQNNGV. The CDR3 is 14 amino acids. CDR3 loop: CASRQQLLGNTIYF. CDR3 DNA: TGTGCCAGCAGGCAACAGCTCCTGGGAAACACCATATATTTT.

This clonotype was seen at least ten times. Since the library was made to target alpha chains, this beta chain is a stray read and its abundance is not meaningful. This sequence joins TRBV12-3 or TRBV12-4 and TRBJ2-7, with 7 bases fitting TRBD1. CDR3 size: 14 residues. J gave up 2 bases and V 2 bases, and 3 bases lay outside the gene matches. CDR3 sequence reads: CASSLKDRPYEQYF. DNA for the CDR3: TGTGCCAGCAGTTTAAAGGACAGGCCCTACGAGCAGTACTTC.

This clonotype was detected many times. The library was designed around alpha chains, so this beta chain is a stray read whose abundance carries little weight. The rearrangement uses TRBV5-1 and TRBJ2-3; D remains ambiguous. Germline V gives CDR1 SGHRS, CDR2 YFSETQ. The CDR3 extends over 14 amino acids. With 1 base removed from V and 2 bases from J, the gap between germline ends came to 8 bases. CDR3 coding DNA: TGCGCCAGCAGCTTGATCGCGAACACAGATACGCAGTATTTT. Its translation is CASSLIANTDTQYF. The full variable domain, in which reference TRBV5-1 and TRBJ2-3 provide the parts outside the CDR3, is KAGVTQTPRYLIKTRGQQVTLSCSPISGHRSVSWYQQTPGQGLQFLFEYFSETQRNKGNFPGRFSGRQFSNSRSEMNVSTLELGDSALYLCASSLIANTDTQYFGPGTRLTVL.

The table lists this clonotype with many counts. This beta chain turned up in a library designed for alpha chains; as an off-target read, its abundance says little. The rearrangement joins TRBV12-3 or TRBV12-4 to TRBJ1-2; D not resolved. The CDR3 totals 16 residues. V dropped 5 bases and J dropped 4 bases, with 20 bases sitting between them. The CDR3 DNA is TGTGCCAGCAGTCGGCTCGGGAGGATCCCGGGCTATGGCTACACCTTC. This sequence encodes CASSRLGRIPGYGYTF.

In this sample, this clonotype turned up many times. Because the library targeted alpha chains, this beta chain is an off-target read whose size means little. This chain links TRBV7-8 with TRBJ1-3, with 8 bases identical to TRBD1. CDR3 size: 16 residues. The trim removed 5 bases at V and 4 bases at J, leaving 10 bases unmatched. Per the germline V gene, CDR1 is SGHVS and CDR2 is FQNEAQ. The CDR3 protein is CASSPRGLASGNTIYF. The CDR3 region has the DNA TGTGCCAGCAGCCCCAGGGGGCTAGCGTCGGGAAACACCATATATTTT.

This clonotype was counted only a few times. Since the library was made to target alpha chains, this beta chain is a stray read and its abundance is not meaningful. CDR3 sequence reads: CSAKTSGSSDTQYF. The CDR3 coding sequence is TGCAGTGCTAAAACTAGCGGGAGCAGCGATACGCAGTATTTT. The chain combines TRBV20-1 with TRBJ2-3; 11 nucleotides agree with TRBD2. There are 14 residues in the CDR3. CDR1 DFQATT and CDR2 SNEGSKA come from the germline V gene (reference sequence). Unmatched junction bases numbered 6, after V lost 4 bases and J lost 6 bases.

This clonotype was seen ten or more times. This beta chain came through as a stray read in a library set up for alpha chains, and its size says little. For the CDR3, the DNA is TGTGCCAGCAGTCCCAGGGGGCAGAATTCGGGTGGGGCCAACGTCCTGACTTTC. Its protein product is CASSPRGQNSGGANVLTF. The chain couples TRBV27 to TRBJ2-6, with 8 positions matching TRBD1. This CDR3 region has 18 residues. The junction had 12 bases not matched to a gene; V was cut back by 5 bases and J by 3 bases. Germline assignment: CDR1 MNHEY and CDR2 SMNVEV (reference sequence).

For this clonotype: This beta chain came through as a stray read in a library set up for alpha chains, and its size says little. The chain joins TRBV7-8 to TRBJ2-1; TRBD1 agrees at 7 bases. This CDR3 comprises 14 residues. V shed 5 bases and J 3 bases; nucleotides not matched to a gene: 4. Per the germline V gene, CDR1 is SGHVS and CDR2 is FQNEAQ. CDR3 protein: CASSQRTGYNEQFF. CDR3 DNA: TGTGCCAGCAGCCAACGGACAGGCTACAATGAGCAGTTCTTC. Supplemented by reference TRBV7-8 and TRBJ2-1, the full variable domain reads GAGVSQSPRYKVAKRGQDVALRCDPISGHVSLFWYQQALGQGPEFLTYFQNEAQLDKSGLPSDRFFAERPEGSVSTLKIQRTQQEDSAVYLCASSQRTGYNEQFFGPGTRLTVL.

This clonotype has a count of ten or more. With the library built for alpha chains, this beta chain is off target and its frequency is not meaningful. V usage is TRBV5-1 and J usage is TRBJ2-2; 7 bases match TRBD1. V gave up 4 bases and J gave up 0 bases; unmatched junction bases: 12. This CDR3 region has 18 residues. Germline loops: CDR1 SGHRS, CDR2 YFSETQ. CDR3 sequence: CASSTKTGVSANTGELFF. DNA for the CDR3: TGCGCCAGCAGCACAAAAACAGGGGTATCGGCGAACACCGGGGAGCTGTTTTTT.

By proportion, this clonotype is medium-sized. In a library made to pick up alpha chains, this beta chain is a stray read with a size that means little. The CDR3 sequence is CASSFGQGVGEQYF. As DNA, the CDR3 is TGTGCCAGCAGCTTTGGACAGGGGGTTGGGGAGCAGTACTTC. The rearrangement uses TRBV7-8 and TRBJ2-7; the match to TRBD1 covers 10 bases. After removal of 3 bases from V and 7 bases from J, the junction contained 6 bases not matched to a gene. The CDR3 loop spans 14 amino acids. Germline V lookup: CDR1 SGHVS, CDR2 FQNEAQ.

This clonotype was observed at least ten times. This beta chain represents an off-target read in a library built for alpha chains; its size is of limited meaning. The gene calls are TRBV19 and TRBJ2-5, with D tentatively TRBD2 (5 bases). The length of the CDR3 is 15 residues. Trimming removed 1 base at V and 4 bases at J, with 13 bases between. CDR1 is LNHDA and CDR2 is SQIVND in the germline V gene (reference sequence). The CDR3 sequence: CASSIGRLMSETQYF. CDR3 bases: TGTGCCAGTAGTATAGGAAGACTAATGTCAGAGACCCAGTACTTC. The complete variable domain, with remaining parts taken from reference TRBV19 and TRBJ2-5, reads DGGITQSPKYLFRKEGQNVTLSCEQNLNHDAMYWYRQDPGQGLRLIYYSQIVNDFQKGDIAEGYSVSREKKESFPLTVTSAQKNPTAFYLCASSIGRLMSETQYFGPGTRLLVL.

At least ten counts were recorded for this clonotype. In a library made to pick up alpha chains, this beta chain is a stray read with a size that means little. This chain joins TRBV7-8 and TRBJ2-2; D tentatively fits TRBD1 or TRBD2 (5 bases each). V was clipped by 3 bases and J by 0 bases, with 8 bases between them. From germline, CDR1 is SGHVS and CDR2 FQNEAQ. The CDR3 runs to 15 residues. CDR3 sequence: CASSFGGPNTGELFF. The CDR3 DNA reads TGTGCCAGCAGCTTTGGGGGACCGAACACCGGGGAGCTGTTTTTT.

In the case of this clonotype: Since the library was made to target alpha chains, this beta chain is a stray read and its abundance is not meaningful. This CDR3 reads CASSLGAATGYTF. The CDR3 bases are TGCGCCAGCAGCTTGGGCGCCGCTACTGGCTACACCTTC. The chain joins TRBV5-1 to TRBJ1-2; D ambiguous. CDR1 is SGHRS, CDR2 YFSETQ, per germline. Trimming cost V 0 bases and J 7 bases, with 10 bases left between them. This CDR3 comprises 13 residues.

This clonotype was recorded at least ten times. The library was prepared for alpha chains; this beta chain is a stray read, so its frequency means little. The chain recombines TRBV25-1 with TRBJ2-3; the D call may be TRBD1 or TRBD2 (5 bases each). The germline V gene has CDR1 MGHDK and CDR2 SYGVNS. The CDR3 has 17 amino acids. Trimming stripped 1 base from V and 1 base from J, with 15 bases between. CDR3 in amino acids: CASSEWTGQGGTDTQYF. The DNA for the CDR3 is TGTGCCAGCAGTGAATGGACTGGGCAGGGAGGCACAGATACGCAGTATTTT. Using reference TRBV25-1 and TRBJ2-3 for the parts outside the CDR3, the full variable domain is EADIYQTPRYLVIGTGKKITLECSQTMGHDKMYWYQQDPGMELHLIHYSYGVNSTEKGDLSSESTVSRIRTEHFPLTLESARPSHTSQYLCASSEWTGQGGTDTQYFGPGTRLTVL.

This clonotype is medium-sized by share. Little can be read into the size of this beta chain, an off-target read in a library designed for alpha chains. V usage is TRBV29-1 and J usage is TRBJ2-2, with D maybe TRBD1 (5 bases). V lost 5 bases, J lost 4 bases, and 8 bases lay in between. From germline, CDR1 is SQVTM and CDR2 ANQGSEA. The CDR3 length is 12 residues. CDR3 amino acids: CSVRRATGELFF. The CDR3 DNA reads TGCAGCGTTCGCAGGGCCACCGGGGAGCTGTTTTTT.

Many counts were recorded for this clonotype. A library made for alpha chains picked up this beta chain off target, so its size means little. This chain joins TRBV20-1 and TRBJ2-7; D could derive from TRBD1 or TRBD2 (5 bases each). Trimming removed 1 base from V and 1 base from J, with 14 bases in between. CDR3 length: 15 amino acids. From germline, CDR1 is DFQATT and CDR2 SNEGSKA (reference sequence). CDR3 DNA sequence: TGCAGTGCTAGAGGGCCTCGGGACCAATCCTACGAGCAGTACTTC. Amino acids: CSARGPRDQSYEQYF.

On this clonotype: A much bigger clone sits one base away, suggesting this may be a read error. A library made for alpha chains picked up this beta chain off target, so its size means little. J is TRBJ2-7 and V is TRBV28; 7 bases align to TRBD1. The CDR3 is made up of 14 amino acids. Germline loops: CDR1 MDHEN, CDR2 SYDVKM. The CDR3 here is CASSTRQGSYKQYF. CDR3 sequence (DNA): TGTGCCAGCAGCACCAGACAGGGCTCCTACAAGCAGTACTTC.

In the case of this clonotype: Being off target in a library aimed at alpha chains, this beta chain has a size of little meaning. The V and J genes are TRBV30 and TRBJ1-2, with TRBD1 identical over 7 bases. The CDR3 runs to 13 residues. Germline lookup yields CDR1 GTSNPN and CDR2 SVGIG (reference sequence). The DNA for the CDR3 is TGTGCAACAAGTAGAGGGGACAGTCCGTACTACACCTTC. Protein sequence: CATSRGDSPYYTF.

Relative to its sample, this clonotype is medium-sized. A library made for alpha chains picked up this beta chain off target, so its size means little. The chain links TRBV7-2 to TRBJ1-2, with 9 bases that match TRBD1. Losses at the gene ends were 1 base for V and 10 bases for J; bases not matched to a gene: 7. The length of the CDR3 is 14 residues. Looked up from germline, CDR1 is SGHTA and CDR2 is FQGNSA. The CDR3 protein is CASSLGPDRGIYTF. The CDR3, as DNA: TGTGCCAGCAGCTTAGGCCCGGACAGGGGCATCTACACCTTC.

This clonotype turned up a few times. Since the library was made to target alpha chains, this beta chain is a stray read and its abundance is not meaningful. The chain has TRBV29-1 and TRBJ2-1; possibly TRBD2 for D (5 bases). There are 13 residues in the CDR3. Germline V CDR1 and CDR2: SQVTM, ANQGSEA. Trimming left V 6 bases short and J 4 bases short, with 13 bases between. The CDR3 region is CSVPPRGYNEQFF. The CDR3 coding sequence is TGCAGCGTCCCCCCCCGGGGTTACAATGAGCAGTTCTTC.

This clonotype occurred many times. This beta chain slipped into a library made for alpha chains as a stray read, so its size is not meaningful. The chain is built from TRBV6-2 or TRBV6-3 and TRBJ1-1, with D possibly TRBD1 on 5 matching bases. The CDR3 totals 16 residues. The germline V gene encodes CDR1 MNHEY and CDR2 SVGEGT. The V end lost 7 bases, the J end lost 1 base, and 19 bases lay between the germline ends. CDR3 residues: CASTPGRGVENTEAFF. The DNA of the CDR3 is TGTGCCAGCACCCCGGGAAGGGGAGTGGAGAACACTGAAGCTTTCTTT.

In regard to this clonotype: This beta chain appears as a stray read in a library generated for alpha chains; its size is not informative. V and J are TRBV6-7 and TRBJ1-6; D uncertain. TRBV6-7 is known as an ORF, though its function is uncertain. The CDR3 consists of 13 residues. The V end lost 5 bases, the J end lost 10 bases, and 12 bases lay between the germline ends. The CDR3 bases are TGTGCCAGCAGTGAATCCCCAGGATCACCCCTCCACTTT. Protein: CASSESPGSPLHF.

This clonotype was seen repeatedly, ten times or more. The size of this beta chain means little, since it is a stray read in a library made for alpha chains. This chain connects TRBV15 to TRBJ1-4; possible D gene TRBD1, 6 bases. Germline assignment: CDR1 LNHNV and CDR2 YYDKDF (reference sequence). V was cut by 0 bases and J by 7 bases, with 15 bases left in between. CDR3 length equals 16 residues. The chain's CDR3 is CATSREFGGLSEKLFF. In nucleotides, the CDR3 is TGTGCCACCAGCAGAGAATTCGGGGGCTTAAGTGAAAAACTGTTTTTT.

This clonotype was seen many times. Within a library made for alpha chains, this beta chain is off target, and its count is uninformative. The chain links TRBV12-3 or TRBV12-4 to TRBJ1-2; maybe TRBD1 (6 bases). CDR3 length: 15 amino acids. Trimming left V 2 bases short and J 4 bases short, with 14 bases between. Here the CDR3 reads CASSLLGGSVYGYTF. The DNA of the CDR3 is TGTGCCAGCAGTTTATTGGGGGGCTCGGTCTATGGCTACACCTTC.

This clonotype has at least ten counts. Being off target in a library aimed at alpha chains, this beta chain has a size of little meaning. The J gene is TRBJ2-1, the V gene TRBV9; D is ambiguous. The CDR3 covers 11 residues. Looked up from germline, CDR1 is SGDLS and CDR2 is YYNGEE. V was cut by 3 bases and J by 4 bases, with 2 bases left in between. DNA of the CDR3: TGTGCCAGCAGCGGGTACAATGAGCAGTTCTTC. Its translation is CASSGYNEQFF. Supplemented by reference TRBV9 and TRBJ2-1, the full variable domain reads DSGVTQTPKHLITATGQRVTLRCSPRSGDLSVYWYQQSLDQGLQFLIQYYNGEERAKGNILERFSAQQFPDLHSELNLSSLELGDSALYFCASSGYNEQFFGPGTRLTVL.

This clonotype has ten or more counts. This beta chain is off target for a library built for alpha chains, so its abundance means little. This chain uses TRBV29-1 with TRBJ2-3, with TRBD2 matching 9 bases. The CDR3 covers 14 residues. CDR1 and CDR2 (germline): SQVTM, ANQGSEA. J gave up 2 bases and V 7 bases, and 7 bases lay outside the gene matches. CDR3 residues: CSALTSGLTDTQYF. The CDR3 nucleotides read TGCAGCGCCCTGACTAGCGGCCTCACAGATACGCAGTATTTT.

This clonotype was seen many times. The library was prepared for alpha chains; this beta chain is a stray read, so its frequency means little. The chain couples TRBV5-5 to TRBJ1-6; D ambiguous. The CDR3 loop spans 14 amino acids. Germline values: CDR1 SGHKS, CDR2 YYEKEE (reference sequence). The V end lost 0 bases, the J end lost 6 bases, and 7 bases lay between the germline ends. CDR3: CASSLGLGNSPLHF. CDR3 nucleotide sequence: TGTGCCAGCAGCTTGGGCCTGGGTAATTCACCCCTCCACTTT.

In its sample, this clonotype was seen many times. Within a library made for alpha chains, this beta chain is off target, and its count is uninformative. This chain links TRBV2 with TRBJ2-1; D call uncertain. CDR1 and CDR2 from the germline V gene are SNHLY and FYNNEI. CDR3 length equals 11 residues. V was trimmed by 4 bases and J by 10 bases, leaving 8 bases between them. Written as DNA, the CDR3 is TGTGCCAGCAGTGCCTTCCCAGAGCAGTTCTTC. Translating gives CASSAFPEQFF.

This clonotype was counted at least ten times. This beta chain is off target for a library built for alpha chains, so its abundance means little. The chain is built from TRBV5-1 and TRBJ1-1, with D unclear. There are 14 residues in the CDR3. Trimming pared 0 bases from V and 3 bases from J, leaving 9 bases between. The germline V gene encodes CDR1 SGHRS and CDR2 YFSETQ. The CDR3 region has the DNA TGCGCCAGCAGCTTGGGGGTCCTGGACACTGAAGCTTTCTTT. Translation gives CASSLGVLDTEAFF.

This clonotype has ten or more counts. This beta chain is an off-target read within a library intended for alpha chains, so its frequency means little. This rearrangement joins TRBV5-5 to TRBJ1-2; no firm D call. Germline loops: CDR1 SGHKS, CDR2 YYEKEE (reference sequence). This CDR3 has 13 amino acids. Between the trimmed V and J ends, which lost 4 bases and 2 bases, there was a span of 9 bases. The CDR3 DNA reads as TGTGCCAGCAGCAACGACTTGAACTATGGCTACACCTTC. This codes for CASSNDLNYGYTF.

About this clonotype: For a library built for alpha chains, this beta chain is a stray read; little rests on its size. The chain couples TRBV20-1 to TRBJ2-5; TRBD2 agrees at 7 bases. J was trimmed by 3 bases and V by 2 bases; bases with no gene match: 6. CDR1 and CDR2 from the germline V gene are DFQATT and SNEGSKA (reference sequence). The CDR3 spans 14 residues. CDR3 sequence reads: CSARPSGGKETQYF. The CDR3 DNA follows: TGCAGTGCTAGACCTAGCGGAGGGAAAGAGACCCAGTACTTC.